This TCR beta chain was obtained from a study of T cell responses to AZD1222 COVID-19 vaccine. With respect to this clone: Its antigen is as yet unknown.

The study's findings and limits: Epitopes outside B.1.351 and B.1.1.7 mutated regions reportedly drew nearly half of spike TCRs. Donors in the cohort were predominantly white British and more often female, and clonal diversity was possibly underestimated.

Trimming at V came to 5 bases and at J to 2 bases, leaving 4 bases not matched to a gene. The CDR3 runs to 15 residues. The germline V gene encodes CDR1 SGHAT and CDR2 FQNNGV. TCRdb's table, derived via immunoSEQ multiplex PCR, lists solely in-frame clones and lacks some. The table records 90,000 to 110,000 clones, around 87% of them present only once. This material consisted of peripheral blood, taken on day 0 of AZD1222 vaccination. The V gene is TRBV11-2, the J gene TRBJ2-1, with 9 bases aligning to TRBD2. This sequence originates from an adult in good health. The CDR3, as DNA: TGTGCCAGCAGCGCCCCTAGCGGGGCCTACAATGAGCAGTTCTTC. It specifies CASSAPSGAYNEQFF.